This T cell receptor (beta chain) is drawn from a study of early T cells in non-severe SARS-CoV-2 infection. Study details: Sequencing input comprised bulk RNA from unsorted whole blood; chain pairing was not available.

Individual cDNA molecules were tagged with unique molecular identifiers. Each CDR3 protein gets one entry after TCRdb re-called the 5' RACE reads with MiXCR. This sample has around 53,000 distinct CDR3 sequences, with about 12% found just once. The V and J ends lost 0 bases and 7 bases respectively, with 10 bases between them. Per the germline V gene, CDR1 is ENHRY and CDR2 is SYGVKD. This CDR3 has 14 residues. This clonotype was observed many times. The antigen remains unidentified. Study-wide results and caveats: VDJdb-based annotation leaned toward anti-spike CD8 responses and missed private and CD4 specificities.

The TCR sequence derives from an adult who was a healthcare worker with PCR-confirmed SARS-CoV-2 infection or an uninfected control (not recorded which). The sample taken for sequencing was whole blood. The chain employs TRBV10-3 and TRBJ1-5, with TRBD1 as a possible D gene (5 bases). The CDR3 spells CAISESKGQQPQHF. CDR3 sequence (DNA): TGTGCCATCAGTGAGTCAAAGGGGCAACAGCCCCAGCATTTT.